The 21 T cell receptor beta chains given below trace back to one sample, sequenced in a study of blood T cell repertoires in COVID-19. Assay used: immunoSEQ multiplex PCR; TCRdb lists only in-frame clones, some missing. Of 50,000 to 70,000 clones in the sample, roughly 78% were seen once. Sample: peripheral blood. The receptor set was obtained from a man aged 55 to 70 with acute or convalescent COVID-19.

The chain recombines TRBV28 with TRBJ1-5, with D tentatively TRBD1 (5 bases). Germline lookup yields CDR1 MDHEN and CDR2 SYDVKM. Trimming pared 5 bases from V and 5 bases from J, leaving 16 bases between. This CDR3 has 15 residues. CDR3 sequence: CASSPSAGPHQPQHF. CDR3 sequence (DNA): TGTGCCAGCAGTCCATCCGCAGGGCCACATCAGCCCCAGCATTTT.

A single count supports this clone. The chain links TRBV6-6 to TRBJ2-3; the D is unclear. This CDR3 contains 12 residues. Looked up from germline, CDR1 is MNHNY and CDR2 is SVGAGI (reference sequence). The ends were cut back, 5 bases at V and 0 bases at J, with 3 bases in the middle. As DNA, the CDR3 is TGTGCCAGCAGTCCTAGCACAGATACGCAGTATTTT. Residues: CASSPSTDTQYF.

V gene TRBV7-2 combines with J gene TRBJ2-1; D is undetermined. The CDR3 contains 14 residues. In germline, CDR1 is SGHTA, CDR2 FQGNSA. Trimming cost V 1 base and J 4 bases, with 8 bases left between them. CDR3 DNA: TGTGCCAGCAGCTTAGGCTCCACTTACAATGAGCAGTTCTTC. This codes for CASSLGSTYNEQFF.

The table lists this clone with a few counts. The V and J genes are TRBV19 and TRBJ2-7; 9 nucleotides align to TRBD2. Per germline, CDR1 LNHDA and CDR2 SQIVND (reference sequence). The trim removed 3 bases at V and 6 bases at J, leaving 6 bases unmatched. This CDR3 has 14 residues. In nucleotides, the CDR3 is TGTGCCAGTAGTATCCGCGGGAGGGTTCTCGAGCAGTACTTC. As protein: CASSIRGRVLEQYF.

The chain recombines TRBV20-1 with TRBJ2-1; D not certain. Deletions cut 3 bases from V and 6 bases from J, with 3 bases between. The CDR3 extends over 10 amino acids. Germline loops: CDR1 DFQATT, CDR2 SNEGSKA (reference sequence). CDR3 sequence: CSASVNEQFF. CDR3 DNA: TGCAGTGCTAGCGTCAATGAGCAGTTCTTC.

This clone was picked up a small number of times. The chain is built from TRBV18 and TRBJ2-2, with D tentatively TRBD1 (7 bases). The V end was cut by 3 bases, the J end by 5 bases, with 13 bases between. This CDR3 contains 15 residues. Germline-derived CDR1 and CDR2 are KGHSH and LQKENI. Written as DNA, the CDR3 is TGTGCCAGCTCACCTCGGACAGGAGGGACCGGGGAGCTGTTTTTT. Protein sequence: CASSPRTGGTGELFF.

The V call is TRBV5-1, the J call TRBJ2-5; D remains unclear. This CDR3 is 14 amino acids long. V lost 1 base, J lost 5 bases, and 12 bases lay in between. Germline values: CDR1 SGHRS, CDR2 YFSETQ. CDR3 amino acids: CASSLSVSEETQYF. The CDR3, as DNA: TGCGCCAGCAGCTTGAGTGTTTCGGAGGAGACCCAGTACTTC.

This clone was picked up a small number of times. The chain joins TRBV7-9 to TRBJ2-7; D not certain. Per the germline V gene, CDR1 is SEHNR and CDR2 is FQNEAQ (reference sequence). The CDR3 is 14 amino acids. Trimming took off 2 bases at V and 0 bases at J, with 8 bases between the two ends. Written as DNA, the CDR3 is TGTGCCAGCAGCTTACAGATAGCCTCCTACGAGCAGTACTTC. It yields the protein CASSLQIASYEQYF.

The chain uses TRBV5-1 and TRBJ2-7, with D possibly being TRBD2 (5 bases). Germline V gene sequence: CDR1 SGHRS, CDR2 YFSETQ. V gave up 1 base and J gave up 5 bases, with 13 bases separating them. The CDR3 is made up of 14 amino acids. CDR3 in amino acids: CASSLLGSWDEQYF. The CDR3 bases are TGCGCCAGCAGCTTGTTGGGGAGTTGGGACGAGCAGTACTTC.

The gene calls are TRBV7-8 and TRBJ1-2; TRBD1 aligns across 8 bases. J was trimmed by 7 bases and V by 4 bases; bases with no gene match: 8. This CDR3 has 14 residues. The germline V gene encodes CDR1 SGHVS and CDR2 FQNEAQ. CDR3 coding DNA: TGTGCCAGCAGCTACTCGACAGGGGCCTTTGGCTACACCTTC. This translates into CASSYSTGAFGYTF.

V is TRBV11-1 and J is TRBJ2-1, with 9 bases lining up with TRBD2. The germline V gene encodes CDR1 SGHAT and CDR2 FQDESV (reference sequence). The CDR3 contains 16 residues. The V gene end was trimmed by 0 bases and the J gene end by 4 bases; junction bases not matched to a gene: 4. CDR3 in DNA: TGTGCCAGCAGCTTAGCGCCGGGACTAGCTTACAATGAGCAGTTCTTC. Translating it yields CASSLAPGLAYNEQFF.

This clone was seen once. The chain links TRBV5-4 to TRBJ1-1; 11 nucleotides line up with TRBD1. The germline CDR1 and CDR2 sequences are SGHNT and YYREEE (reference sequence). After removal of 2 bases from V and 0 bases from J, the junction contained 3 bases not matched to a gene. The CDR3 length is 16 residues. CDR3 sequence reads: CASSFSGQGVNTEAFF. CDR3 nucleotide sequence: TGTGCCAGCAGCTTTTCGGGACAGGGGGTGAACACTGAAGCTTTCTTT.

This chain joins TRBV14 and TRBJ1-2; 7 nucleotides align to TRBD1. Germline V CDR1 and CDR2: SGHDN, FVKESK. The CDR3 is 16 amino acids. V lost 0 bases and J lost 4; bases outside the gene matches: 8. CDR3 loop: CASSQDLRGRVYGYTF. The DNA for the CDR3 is TGTGCCAGCAGCCAAGATCTGAGGGGGCGCGTCTATGGCTACACCTTC.

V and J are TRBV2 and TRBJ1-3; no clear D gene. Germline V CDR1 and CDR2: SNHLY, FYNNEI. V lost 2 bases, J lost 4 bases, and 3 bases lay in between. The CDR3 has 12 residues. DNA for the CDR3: TGTGCCAGCAGTGAACAGGGAAACACCATATATTTT. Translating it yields CASSEQGNTIYF.

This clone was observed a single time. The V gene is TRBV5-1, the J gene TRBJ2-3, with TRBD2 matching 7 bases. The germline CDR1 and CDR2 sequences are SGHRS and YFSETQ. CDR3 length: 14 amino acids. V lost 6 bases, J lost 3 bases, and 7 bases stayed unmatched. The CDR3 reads CASKQRGGTDTQYF. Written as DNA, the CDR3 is TGCGCCAGCAAGCAGCGGGGAGGAACAGATACGCAGTATTTT.

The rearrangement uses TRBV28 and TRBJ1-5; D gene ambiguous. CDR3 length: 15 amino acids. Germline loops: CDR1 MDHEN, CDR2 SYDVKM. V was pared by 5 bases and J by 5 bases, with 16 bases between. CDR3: CASSMDGPADQPQHF. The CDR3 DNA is TGTGCCAGCAGTATGGACGGCCCAGCGGATCAGCCCCAGCATTTT.

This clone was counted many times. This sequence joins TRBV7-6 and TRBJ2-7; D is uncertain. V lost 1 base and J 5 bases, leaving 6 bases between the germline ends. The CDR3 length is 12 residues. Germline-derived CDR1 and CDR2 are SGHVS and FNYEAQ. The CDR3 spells CASSLDLNEQYF. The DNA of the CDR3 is TGTGCCAGCAGCTTAGACTTAAACGAGCAGTACTTC.

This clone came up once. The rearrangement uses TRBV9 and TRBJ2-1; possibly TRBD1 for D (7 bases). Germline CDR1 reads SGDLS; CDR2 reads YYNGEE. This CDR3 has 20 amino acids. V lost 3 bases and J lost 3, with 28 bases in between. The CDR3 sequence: CASSGQGEAGQLGNYNEQFF. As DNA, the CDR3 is TGTGCCAGCAGCGGACAGGGCGAGGCGGGACAATTAGGGAACTACAATGAGCAGTTCTTC.

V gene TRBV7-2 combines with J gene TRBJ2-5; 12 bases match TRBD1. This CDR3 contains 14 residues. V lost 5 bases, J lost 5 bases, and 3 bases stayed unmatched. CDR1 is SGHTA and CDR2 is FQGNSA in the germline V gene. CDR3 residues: CASSRDRGRETQYF. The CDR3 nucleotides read TGTGCCAGCAGCCGGGACAGGGGGCGTGAGACCCAGTACTTC.

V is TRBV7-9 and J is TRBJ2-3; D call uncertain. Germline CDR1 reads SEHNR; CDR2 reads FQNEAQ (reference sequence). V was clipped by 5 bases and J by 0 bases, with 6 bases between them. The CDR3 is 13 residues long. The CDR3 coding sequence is TGTGCCAGCAGCCCCTTAAGCACAGATACGCAGTATTTT. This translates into CASSPLSTDTQYF. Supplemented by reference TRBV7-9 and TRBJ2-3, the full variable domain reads DTGVSQNPRHKITKRGQNVTFRCDPISEHNRLYWYRQTLGQGPEFLTYFQNEAQLEKSRLLSDRFSAERPKGSFSTLEIQRTEQGDSAMYLCASSPLSTDTQYFGPGTRLTVL.

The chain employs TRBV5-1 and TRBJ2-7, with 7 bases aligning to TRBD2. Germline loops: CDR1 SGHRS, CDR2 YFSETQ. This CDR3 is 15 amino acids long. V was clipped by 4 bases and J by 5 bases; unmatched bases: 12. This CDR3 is CASSGGTTRGDEQYF. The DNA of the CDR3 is TGCGCCAGCAGCGGGGGGACTACGCGGGGCGACGAGCAGTACTTC.